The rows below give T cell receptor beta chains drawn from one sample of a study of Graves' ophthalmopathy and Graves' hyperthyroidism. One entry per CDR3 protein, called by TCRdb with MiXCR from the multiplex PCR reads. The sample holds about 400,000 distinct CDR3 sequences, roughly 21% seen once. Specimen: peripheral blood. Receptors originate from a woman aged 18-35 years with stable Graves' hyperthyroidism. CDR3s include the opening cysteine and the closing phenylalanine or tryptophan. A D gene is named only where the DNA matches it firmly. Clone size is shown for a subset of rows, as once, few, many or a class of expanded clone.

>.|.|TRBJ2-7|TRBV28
TGTGCCAGCAGTTTACATTGGCAGGTCCACGAGCAGTACTTC
CASSLHWQVHEQYF
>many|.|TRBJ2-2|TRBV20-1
TGCAGTGCTAGCACTAGCTCGGTAGTCGGGGAGCTGTTTTTT
CSASTSSVVGELFF
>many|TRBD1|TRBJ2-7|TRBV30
TGTGCCTGGAATACGGGACAGGGCTCCTACGAGCAGTACTTC
CAWNTGQGSYEQYF
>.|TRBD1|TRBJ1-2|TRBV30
TGTGCCTGGAGGTCTTCAGGGGGCTATGGCTACACCTTC
CAWRSSGGYGYTF
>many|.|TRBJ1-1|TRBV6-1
TGTGCCAGCAGTGAACTTGACAACATGAACACTGAAGCTTTCTTT
CASSELDNMNTEAFF
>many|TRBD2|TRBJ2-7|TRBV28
TGTGCCAGCAGTGGGGTGGGTAAAGCGGGAGGAGGTTACGAGCAGTACTTC
CASSGVGKAGGGYEQYF
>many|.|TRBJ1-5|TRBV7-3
TGTGCCAGCAGCTTACTAACAGGGCACAATAGCAATCAGCCCCAGCATTTT
CASSLLTGHNSNQPQHF
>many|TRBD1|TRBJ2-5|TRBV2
TGTGCCAGCCGCGACAGGGGGCGGGAGACCCAGTACTTC
CASRDRGRETQYF
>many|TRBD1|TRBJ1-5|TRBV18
TGTGCCAGCTCATTTGACAGGGCTCAGCCCCAGCATTTT
CASSFDRAQPQHF
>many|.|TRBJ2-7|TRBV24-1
TGTGCCACCAGTCCCTCCGGGACATGGTCCTACGAGCAGTACTTC
CATSPSGTWSYEQYF
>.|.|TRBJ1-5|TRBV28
TGTGCCAGCAGGTGGGGGAGCAATCAGCCCCAGCATTTT
CASRWGSNQPQHF
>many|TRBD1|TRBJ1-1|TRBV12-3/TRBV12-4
TGTGCCAGCACCACCTGGGACAGGGGGCCCACTGAAGCTTTCTTT
CASTTWDRGPTEAFF
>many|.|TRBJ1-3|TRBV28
TGTGCCAGCAGGGTCTCTGGAAACACCATATATTTT
CASRVSGNTIYF
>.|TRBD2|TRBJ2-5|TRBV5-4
TGTGCCAGCAGTCACCTAGCGGGAGGAGAGACCCAGTACTTC
CASSHLAGGETQYF
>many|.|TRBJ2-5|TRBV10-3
TGTGCCACCTGCCCCGGGGGTAGCCAAGAGACCCAGTACTTC
CATCPGGSQETQYF
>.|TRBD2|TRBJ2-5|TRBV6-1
TGTGCCAGCAGTGAAGCGAGACTAGCGTGGGAGACCCAGTACTTC
CASSEARLAWETQYF
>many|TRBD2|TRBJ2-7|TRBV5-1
TGCGCCAGCAGCTTGGGGGATCTAGCGGGAGGGCCAACAGCCGAGCAGTACTTC
CASSLGDLAGGPTAEQYF
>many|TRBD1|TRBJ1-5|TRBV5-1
TGCGCCAGCAGACTAAGTACAGGGGGCAATCAGCCCCAGCATTTT
CASRLSTGGNQPQHF
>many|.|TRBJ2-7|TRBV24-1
TGTGCCACCAGTGATCTCATGGGGGCCGAGCAGTACTTC
CATSDLMGAEQYF
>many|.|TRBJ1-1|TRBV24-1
TGTGCCACCAGTGATTTCAGGAACACTGAAGCTTTCTTT
CATSDFRNTEAFF
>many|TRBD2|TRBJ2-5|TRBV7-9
TGTGCCAGCAGCTTAGGACGGGAGGGCCTTTTCTTC
CASSLGREGLFF
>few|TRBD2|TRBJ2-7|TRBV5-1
TGCGCCAGCAAGCGGGGGGGCCAGTACGAGCAGTACTTC
CASKRGGQYEQYF
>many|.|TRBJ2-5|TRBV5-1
TGCGCCAGCAGCTTGGCCATAGGTGAAGGGCCGGAGACCCAGTACTTC
CASSLAIGEGPETQYF
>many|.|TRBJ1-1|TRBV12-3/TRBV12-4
TGTGCCAGCAGTTTTTTCATGAACACTGAAGCTTTCTTT
CASSFFMNTEAFF
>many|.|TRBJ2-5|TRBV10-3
TGTGCCGCCGGACAGTATGAAGAGACCCAGTACTTC
CAAGQYEETQYF
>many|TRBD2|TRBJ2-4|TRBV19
TGTGCCAGCATGACTAGCGGGAGAGGGAACATTCAGTACTTC
CASMTSGRGNIQYF
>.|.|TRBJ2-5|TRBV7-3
TGTGCCAGCAGCCCAGCCTGGACATCCCAAGAGACCCAGTACTTC
CASSPAWTSQETQYF
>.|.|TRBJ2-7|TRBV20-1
TGCAGTGCTAGAAGAGGCCAGGACACCTACGAGCAGTACTTC
CSARRGQDTYEQYF
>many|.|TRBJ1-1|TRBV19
TGTGCCAGTAGTATCGGACGGAACACTGAAGCTTTCTTT
CASSIGRNTEAFF
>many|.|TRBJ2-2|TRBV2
TGTGCCAGCAGTGAAGCGGGACCACTCGGGGAGCTGTTTTTT
CASSEAGPLGELFF
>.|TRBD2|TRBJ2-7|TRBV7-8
TGTGCCAGCAGCTCCCGACTAGCGGGGTACTACGAGCAGTACTTC
CASSSRLAGYYEQYF
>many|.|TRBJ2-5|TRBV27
TGTGCCAGCAAGCCGGGCAGGGGGGCCCAAGAGACCCAGTACTTC
CASKPGRGAQETQYF
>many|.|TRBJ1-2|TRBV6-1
TGTGCCAGCAGTGAATTTTCGGGGTATGGCTACACCTTC
CASSEFSGYGYTF
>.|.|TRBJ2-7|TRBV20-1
TGCAGTGCTGGTCTCGAGCAGTACTTC
CSAGLEQYF
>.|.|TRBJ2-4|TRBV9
TGTGCCAGCAGCGTAGGTTCATCAGGGGACATTCAGTACTTC
CASSVGSSGDIQYF
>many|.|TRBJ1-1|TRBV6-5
TGTGCCAGCAGTTACTCGACGGGGGGCTGGGGGAACACTGAAGCTTTCTTT
CASSYSTGGWGNTEAFF
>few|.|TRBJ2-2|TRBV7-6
TGTGCCAGCAGCAAATTTAGCGGAGCGAACACCGGGGAGCTGTTTTTT
CASSKFSGANTGELFF
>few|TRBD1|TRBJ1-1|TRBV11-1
TGTGCCAGCAGCTCAACGGGACAGGGGTACACTGAAGCTTTCTTT
CASSSTGQGYTEAFF
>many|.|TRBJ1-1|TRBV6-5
TGTGCCAGCAGTTACGGCGGCAGCATGAACACTGAAGCTTTCTTT
CASSYGGSMNTEAFF
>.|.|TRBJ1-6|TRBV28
TGTGCCAGCAGTCCGGGGGCCGGGGCGTCACCCCTCCACTTT
CASSPGAGASPLHF
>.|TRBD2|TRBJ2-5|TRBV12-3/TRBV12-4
TGTGCCAGCAGTCCCCGGGGGGGATCCCAGGAGACCCAGTACTTC
CASSPRGGSQETQYF
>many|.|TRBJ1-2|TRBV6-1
TGTGCCAGCCGGTTTCAGGGTTATGGCTACACCTTC
CASRFQGYGYTF
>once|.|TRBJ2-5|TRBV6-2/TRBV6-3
TGTGCCAGCAGCTACCCCCAGGGGGGCCGAGTGACCCAGTACTTC
CASSYPQGGRVTQYF
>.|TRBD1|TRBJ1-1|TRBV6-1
TGTGCCAGCAGTGGATGGACAGGGATGACTGAAGCTTTCTTT
CASSGWTGMTEAFF
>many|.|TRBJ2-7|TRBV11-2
TGTGCCAGCAGGCCTGGGCACCTCGAATCCCACGAGCAGTACTTC
CASRPGHLESHEQYF
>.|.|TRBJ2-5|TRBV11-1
TGTGCCAGCAGCTTCCAATCATATGGGACTGCCGACCAAGAGACCCAGTACTTC
CASSFQSYGTADQETQYF
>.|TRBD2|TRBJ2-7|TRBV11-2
TGTGCCAGCAGCTTACCGACTAGCGGGAGGTACGAGCAGTACTTC
CASSLPTSGRYEQYF
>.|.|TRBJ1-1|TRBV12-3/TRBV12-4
.
CASSLVGTGTWVTETFF
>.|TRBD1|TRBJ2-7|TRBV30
TGTGCCTGGACCAACTGGGACAGATCCTACGAGCAGTACTTC
CAWTNWDRSYEQYF